What follows are 6 T cell receptor beta chains derived from one specimen sequenced in a study of T-cell reconstitution after alpha-beta-depleted transplantation in children. Unique molecular identifiers were incorporated into the prepared TCRbeta library. TCRdb ran MiXCR on the PCR reads and lists one entry per CDR3 protein. The data show around 960,000 distinct CDR3 sequences, around 30% seen once. Sequenced here: PBMCs, mostly from graft donor cells, sampled 360 days after TCRalphabeta/CD19-depleted stem cell transplant. The receptors originated from a boy under three years old who had a stem cell transplant for SCID, so the T cells may come from the graft donor.

This clonotype turned up a few times. The chain is built from TRBV12-3 or TRBV12-4 and TRBJ1-1; the D gene is possibly TRBD1 (5 bases). The CDR3 is 16 residues long. The V gene lost 2 bases and the J gene lost 2 bases, with 15 bases spanning the gap. As DNA, the CDR3 is TGTGCCAGCAGTTTATCCCCCCGTGGGGGAAACACTGAAGCTTTCTTT. It codes for CASSLSPRGGNTEAFF.

This clonotype showed up many times. This CDR3 is CASSPRLAGPSTDTQYF. The CDR3 DNA sequence: TGTGCCAGCAGCCCCCGACTAGCGGGCCCGAGCACAGATACGCAGTATTTT. The chain couples TRBV9 to TRBJ2-3; 10 bases align to TRBD2. Trimming took 4 bases from V and 0 from J; bases not matched to a gene: 8. CDR1 is SGDLS, CDR2 YYNGEE, per germline. This CDR3 is 17 amino acids long.

The chain has TRBV7-2 and TRBJ2-5; TRBD2 matches at 10 bases. V shed 2 bases and J 13 bases; nucleotides not matched to a gene: 13. CDR1 is SGHTA and CDR2 is FQGNSA in the germline V gene. The length of the CDR3 is 15 residues. The CDR3 spells CASSLNGLAGVGAYF. CDR3 DNA sequence: TGTGCCAGCAGCTTAAACGGTCTAGCGGGGGTTGGTGCGTACTTC.

The CDR3 nucleotides are TGTGCCAGCGTATTCAGATCTGAAGCTTTCTTT. This encodes CASVFRSEAFF. The chain is built from TRBV28 and TRBJ1-1; D remains unclear. The germline CDR1 and CDR2 sequences are MDHEN and SYDVKM. V lost 8 bases and J lost 6, with 10 bases in between. CDR3 length: 11 amino acids.

This clonotype was observed a few times. J is TRBJ2-7 and V is TRBV15; no clear D. V lost 0 bases to trimming and J lost 2 bases, with 5 bases between them. The germline V gene has CDR1 LNHNV and CDR2 YYDKDF (reference sequence). This CDR3 is 13 amino acids long. The CDR3 DNA reads TGTGCCACCAGCAGAGATGCGCCCTACGAGCAGTACTTC. Translated, it gives CATSRDAPYEQYF.

There are a few counts of this clonotype. The J gene is TRBJ1-1, the V gene TRBV18; unclear D gene. V lost 2 bases and J 2 bases, leaving 9 bases between the germline ends. This CDR3 has 14 amino acids. Germline lookup yields CDR1 KGHSH and CDR2 LQKENI. Written as DNA, the CDR3 is TGTGCCAGCTCACCAAAACTGCTTAACACTGAAGCTTTCTTT. Translation: CASSPKLLNTEAFF.